One sample yielded the 2 T cell receptor beta chains listed below, sequenced in a study of CD8 T cells in Susac syndrome. Reverse transcription of roughly 0.5 to 1 ug RNA was carried out with random hexamers. TCRdb used MiXCR to reprocess the immunoSEQ multiplex PCR reads, holding one entry per CDR3 protein. The profile shows 170,000 or so distinct CDR3 sequences, over 85% of them singletons. Sequenced sample: CD4+ T cells from PBMCs. The receptors originated from a human donor with multiple sclerosis.

This sequence joins TRBV6-5 and TRBJ2-3; D gene ambiguous. V was clipped by 0 bases and J by 0 bases, with 10 bases between them. CDR1 is MNHEY and CDR2 is SVGAGI in the germline V gene. The CDR3 totals 16 residues. The CDR3 region is CASSYSYGGSTDTQYF. CDR3 in DNA: TGTGCCAGCAGTTACTCGTATGGTGGAAGCACAGATACGCAGTATTTT.

The V call is TRBV2, the J call TRBJ2-1, with 7 nucleotides matching TRBD2. Per the germline V gene, CDR1 is SNHLY and CDR2 is FYNNEI. V shed 7 bases and J 7 bases; nucleotides not matched to a gene: 7. This CDR3 has 13 amino acids. The CDR3 DNA sequence: TGTGCCAGCAAATCCGGCGGGAGTAATGAGCAGTTCTTC. As protein: CASKSGGSNEQFF.